This entry concerns a single TCR beta chain. Its antigen is unidentified. The sample belongs to a study of cytomegalovirus exposure and HLA in healthy donors. Study-level results: A later analysis associated under 20,000 TCR beta sequences with HLA alleles at a 0.05 false discovery rate. When the data were analyzed later, several of the most significant clusters appeared to be linked to common viral pathogens. Immune exposure was documented only through CMV serostatus. On later analysis, the bulk of CMV-associated TCR beta chains appeared to be HLA-restricted.

Amplification used 60 Vbeta primers and 13 Jbeta primers. Method: immunoSEQ multiplex PCR; TCRdb's copy keeps in-frame clones and lacks some. This sample has some 200,000 clones, with approximately 82% found just once. The ends were cut back, 5 bases at V and 0 bases at J, with 16 bases in the middle. Germline V CDR1 and CDR2: SGHNT, YYREEE (reference sequence). The CDR3 has 16 amino acids. Specimen: PBMCs. This TCR came from a woman in her forties in good health and CMV-seronegative. V gene TRBV5-4 combines with J gene TRBJ2-3; possible D gene TRBD1, 6 bases. The CDR3 bases are TGTGCCAGCAGTTCAGCAACGACAGGTAGCACAGATACGCAGTATTTT. It codes for CASSSATTGSTDTQYF. Full variable domain (rest looked up from reference TRBV5-4 and TRBJ2-3): ETGVTQSPTHLIKTRGQQVTLRCSSQSGHNTVSWYQQALGQGPQFIFQYYREEENGRGNFPPRFSGLQFPNYSSELNVNALELDDSALYLCASSSATTGSTDTQYFGPGTRLTVL.